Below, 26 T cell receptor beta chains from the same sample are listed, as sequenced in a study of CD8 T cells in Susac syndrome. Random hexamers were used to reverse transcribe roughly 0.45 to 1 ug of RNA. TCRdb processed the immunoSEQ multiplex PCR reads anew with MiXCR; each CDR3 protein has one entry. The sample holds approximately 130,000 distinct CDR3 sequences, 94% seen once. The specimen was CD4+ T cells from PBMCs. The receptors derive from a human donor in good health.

CDR3 protein: CASSDMETQYF. CDR3 DNA: TGTGCCAGCAGTGACATGGAGACCCAGTACTTC. The chain joins TRBV2 to TRBJ2-5; D uncertain. The germline V and J ends were trimmed by 3 bases and 5 bases, with 4 bases remaining between them. Germline CDR1 SNHLY, CDR2 FYNNEI. The CDR3 contains 11 residues.

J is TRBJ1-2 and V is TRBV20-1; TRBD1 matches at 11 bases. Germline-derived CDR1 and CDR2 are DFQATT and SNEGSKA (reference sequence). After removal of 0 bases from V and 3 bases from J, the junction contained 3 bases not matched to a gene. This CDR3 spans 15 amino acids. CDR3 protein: CSARDLGQGDYGYTF. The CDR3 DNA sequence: TGCAGTGCTAGAGATCTGGGACAGGGGGACTATGGCTACACCTTC.

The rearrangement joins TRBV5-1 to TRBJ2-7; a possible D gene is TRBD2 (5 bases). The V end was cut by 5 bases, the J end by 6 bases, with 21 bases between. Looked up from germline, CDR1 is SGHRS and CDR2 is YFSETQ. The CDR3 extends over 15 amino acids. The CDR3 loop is CASRLTDYGSGEQYF. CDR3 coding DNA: TGCGCCAGCAGGTTGACCGACTACGGGTCGGGCGAGCAGTACTTC.

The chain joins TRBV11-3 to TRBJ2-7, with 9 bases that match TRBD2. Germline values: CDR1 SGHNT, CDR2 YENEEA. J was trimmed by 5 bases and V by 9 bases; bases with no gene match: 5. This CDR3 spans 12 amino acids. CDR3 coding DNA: TGTGCCAGTAGCGGGAGTGGTGACGAGCAGTACTTC. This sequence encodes CASSGSGDEQYF.

CDR3 nucleotide sequence: TGTGCCAGCAGTTTCCAAGGGGGGGGCCAAGAGACCCAGTACTTC. Translation gives CASSFQGGGQETQYF. The J gene is TRBJ2-5, the V gene TRBV28; D is possibly TRBD2 (7 bases). Per germline, CDR1 MDHEN and CDR2 SYDVKM. V shed 3 bases and J shed 1 base, with 12 bases lying between them. The CDR3 spans 15 residues.

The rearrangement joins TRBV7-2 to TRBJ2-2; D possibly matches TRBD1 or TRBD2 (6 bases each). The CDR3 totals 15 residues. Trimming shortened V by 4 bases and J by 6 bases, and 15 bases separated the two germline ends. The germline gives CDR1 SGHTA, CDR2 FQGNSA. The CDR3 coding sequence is TGTGCCAGCAGCTCGGAAGGGGGGCGCTCCGGGGAGCTGTTTTTT. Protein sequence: CASSSEGGRSGELFF.

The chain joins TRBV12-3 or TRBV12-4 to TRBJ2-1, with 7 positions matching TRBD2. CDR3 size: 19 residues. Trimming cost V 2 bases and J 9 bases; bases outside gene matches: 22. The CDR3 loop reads CASSLSRVGPAGFTSEQFF. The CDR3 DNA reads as TGTGCCAGCAGTTTATCCAGGGTCGGCCCAGCGGGATTTACCTCTGAGCAGTTCTTC.

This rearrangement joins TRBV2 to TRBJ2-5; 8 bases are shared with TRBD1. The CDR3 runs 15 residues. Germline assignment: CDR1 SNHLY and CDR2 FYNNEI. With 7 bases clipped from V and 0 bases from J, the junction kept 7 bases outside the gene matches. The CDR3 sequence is CASKQQGEYQETQYF. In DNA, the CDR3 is TGTGCCAGCAAACAACAGGGGGAATACCAAGAGACCCAGTACTTC.

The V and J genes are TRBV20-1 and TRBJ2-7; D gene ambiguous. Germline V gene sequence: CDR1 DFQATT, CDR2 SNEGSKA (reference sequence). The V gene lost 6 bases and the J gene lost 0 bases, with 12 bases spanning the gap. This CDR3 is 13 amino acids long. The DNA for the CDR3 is TGCAGTGCCTTTAGCCCTTCCTCCTACGAGCAGTACTTC. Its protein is CSAFSPSSYEQYF.

The CDR3 DNA follows: TGTGCCAGCAGCTCGGTTGCGGGAGCCACGGGCAATGAGCAGTTCTTC. Translation: CASSSVAGATGNEQFF. The V call is TRBV7-2, the J call TRBJ2-1; the match to TRBD2 covers 7 bases. The CDR3 extends over 16 amino acids. V was pared by 4 bases and J by 6 bases, with 12 bases of the junction left unmatched. The germline V gene has CDR1 SGHTA and CDR2 FQGNSA.

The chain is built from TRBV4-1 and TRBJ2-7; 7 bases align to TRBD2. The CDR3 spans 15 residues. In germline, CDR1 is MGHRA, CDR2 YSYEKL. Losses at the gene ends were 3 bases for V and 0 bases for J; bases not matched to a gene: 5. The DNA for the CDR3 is TGCGCCAGCAGCCAGGAGCGGGGCCGCTCCTACGAGCAGTACTTC. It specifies CASSQERGRSYEQYF.

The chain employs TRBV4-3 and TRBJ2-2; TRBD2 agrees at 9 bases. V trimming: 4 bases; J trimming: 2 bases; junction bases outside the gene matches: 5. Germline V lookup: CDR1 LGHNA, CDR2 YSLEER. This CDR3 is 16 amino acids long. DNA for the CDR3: TGCGCCAGCAGCCCCCGGACTAGCGCAAACACCGGGGAGCTGTTTTTT. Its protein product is CASSPRTSANTGELFF.

CDR3 in DNA: TGTGCCACCAGCAGAGCTAGCGGGACCTACAATGAGCAGTTCTTC. It codes for CATSRASGTYNEQFF. The chain has TRBV15 and TRBJ2-1, with 9 bases that match TRBD2. Germline V gives CDR1 LNHNV, CDR2 YYDKDF (reference sequence). Losses at the gene ends were 1 base for V and 2 bases for J; bases not matched to a gene: 0. There are 15 residues in the CDR3.

The CDR3 is CATRAAQGARSGTQYF. CDR3 DNA sequence: TGTGCCACCAGGGCGGCCCAGGGGGCGAGAAGTGGCACCCAGTACTTC. The rearrangement uses TRBV15 and TRBJ2-5; 8 nucleotides line up with TRBD1. The CDR3 covers 16 residues. V was pared by 6 bases and J by 8 bases, with 17 bases of the junction left unmatched. From germline, CDR1 is LNHNV and CDR2 YYDKDF (reference sequence).

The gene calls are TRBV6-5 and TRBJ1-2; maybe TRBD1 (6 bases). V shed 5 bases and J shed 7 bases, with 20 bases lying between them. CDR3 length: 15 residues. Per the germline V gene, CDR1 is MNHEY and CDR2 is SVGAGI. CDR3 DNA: TGTGCCAGCAGTACTCAGGGTGGGACACCTCTTGGCTACACCTTC. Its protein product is CASSTQGGTPLGYTF.

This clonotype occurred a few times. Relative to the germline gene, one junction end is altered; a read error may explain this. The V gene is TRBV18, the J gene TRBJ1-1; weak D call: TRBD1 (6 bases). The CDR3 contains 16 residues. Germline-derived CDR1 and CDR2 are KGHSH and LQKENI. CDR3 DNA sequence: TGTGCCAGCTCAGCTAACGATTGGACAGCGAACACTGAGGCTTTCTTT. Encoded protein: CASSANDWTANTEAFF.

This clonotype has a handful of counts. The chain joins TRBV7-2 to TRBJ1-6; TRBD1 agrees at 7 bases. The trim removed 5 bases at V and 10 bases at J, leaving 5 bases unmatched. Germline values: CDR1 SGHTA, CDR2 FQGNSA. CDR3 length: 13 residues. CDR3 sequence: CASSQGGGSPLHF. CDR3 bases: TGTGCCAGCAGCCAGGGGGGTGGATCACCCCTCCACTTT.

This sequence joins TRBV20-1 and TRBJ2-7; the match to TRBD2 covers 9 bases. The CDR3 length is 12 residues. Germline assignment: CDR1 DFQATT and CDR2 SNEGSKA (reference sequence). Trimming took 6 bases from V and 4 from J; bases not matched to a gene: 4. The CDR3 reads CSAPGLAYEQYF. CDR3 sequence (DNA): TGCAGTGCCCCTGGACTAGCGTACGAGCAGTACTTC.

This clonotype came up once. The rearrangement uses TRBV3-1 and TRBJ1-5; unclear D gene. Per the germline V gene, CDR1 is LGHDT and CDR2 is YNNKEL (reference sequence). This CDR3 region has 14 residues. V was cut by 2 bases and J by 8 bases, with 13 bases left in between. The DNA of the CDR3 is TGTGCCAGCAGCCAATCTGGCATGGAAAAGCCCCAGCATTTT. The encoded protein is CASSQSGMEKPQHF.

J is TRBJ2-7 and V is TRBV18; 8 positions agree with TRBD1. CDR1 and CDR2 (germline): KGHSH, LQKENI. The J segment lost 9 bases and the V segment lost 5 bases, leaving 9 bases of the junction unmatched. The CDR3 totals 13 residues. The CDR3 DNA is TGTGCCAGCTCAGCTCCCGGACAGGGCGGGCAGTACTTC. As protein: CASSAPGQGGQYF.

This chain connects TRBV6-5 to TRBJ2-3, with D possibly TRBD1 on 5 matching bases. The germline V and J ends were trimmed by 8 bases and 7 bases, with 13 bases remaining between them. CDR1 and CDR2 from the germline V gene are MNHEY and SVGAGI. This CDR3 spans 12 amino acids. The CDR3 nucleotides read TGTGCCAGCTCCAACACAGGAAATACGCAGTATTTT. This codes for CASSNTGNTQYF.

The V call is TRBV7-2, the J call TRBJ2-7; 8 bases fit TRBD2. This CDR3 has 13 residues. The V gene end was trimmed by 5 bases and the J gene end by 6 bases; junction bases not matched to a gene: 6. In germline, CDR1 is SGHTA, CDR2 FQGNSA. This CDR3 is CASSTSGSLEQYF. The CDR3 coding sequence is TGTGCCAGCAGCACCAGCGGGAGCCTCGAGCAGTACTTC.

CDR3 in DNA: TGTGCCTGGAGTGTTTATCCCCAGAGGGACGATGAGCAGTTCTTC. Encoded protein: CAWSVYPQRDDEQFF. V usage is TRBV30 and J usage is TRBJ2-1; D could derive from TRBD1 or TRBD2 (5 bases each). The V end was cut by 0 bases, the J end by 8 bases, with 17 bases between. The CDR3 is 15 residues long. The V gene's germline CDR1 is GTSNPN and CDR2 SVGIG (reference sequence).

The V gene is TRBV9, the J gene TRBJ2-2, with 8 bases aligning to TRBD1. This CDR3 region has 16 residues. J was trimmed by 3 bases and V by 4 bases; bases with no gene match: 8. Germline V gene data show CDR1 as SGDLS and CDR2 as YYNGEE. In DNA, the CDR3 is TGTGCCAGCAGCCTGGGCCAGGGGGCTGACACCGGGGAGCTGTTTTTT. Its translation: CASSLGQGADTGELFF.

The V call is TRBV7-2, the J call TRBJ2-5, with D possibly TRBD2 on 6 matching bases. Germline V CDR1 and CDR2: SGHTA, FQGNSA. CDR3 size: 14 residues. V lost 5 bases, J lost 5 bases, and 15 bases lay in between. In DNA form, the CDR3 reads TGTGCCAGCAGCCGAACGCGGGGAAAGGAGACCCAGTACTTC. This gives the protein CASSRTRGKETQYF.

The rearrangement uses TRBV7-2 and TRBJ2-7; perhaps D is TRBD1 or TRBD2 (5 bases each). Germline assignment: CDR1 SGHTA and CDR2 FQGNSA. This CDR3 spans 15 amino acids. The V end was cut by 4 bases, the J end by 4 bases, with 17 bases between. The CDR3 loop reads CASSYTGTELYEQYF. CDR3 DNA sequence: TGTGCCAGCAGCTATACCGGGACCGAACTTTACGAGCAGTACTTC.